Only one count was recorded for the clone carrying this TCR beta chain. This sample stems from a study of blood T cell repertoires in COVID-19. At the level of the study: COVID-19 samples from acute and convalescent phases originated in the United States, Italy and Spain. T cells, B-cell-depleted T cells, or PBMCs supplied cDNA or gDNA.

This CDR3 contains 12 residues. V was cut by 3 bases and J by 0 bases, with 3 bases left in between. Germline CDR1 reads SGDLS; CDR2 reads YYNGEE. As processed by the authors: Amplifying reference gene primers gave estimates of nucleated cell counts. Generated by immunoSEQ multiplex PCR, the TCRdb table keeps only in-frame clones and is missing some. V and J calls and clone size come straight from that table; D and trimming were deduced from the DNA. The sample consists of 80,000 to 90,000 clones, about 86% of them appearing once. Specimen: peripheral blood. This chain joins TRBV9 and TRBJ1-1; the D is unclear. This receptor was taken from a man older than 75 with active or convalescent COVID-19. The CDR3 region has the DNA TGTGCCAGCAGCGGGCTGAACACTGAAGCTTTCTTT. Translation gives CASSGLNTEAFF.